The 32 T cell receptor beta chains presented below share a single source sample, sequenced in a study of prognosis after radiotherapy for stage I lung cancer. CDR3 of TCR beta was amplified from genomic DNA via a two-round multiplex PCR. Gene-specific TRBV and TRBJ primers were used in PCR round one. Using its own MiXCR run on the multiplex PCR reads, TCRdb lists one record per CDR3 protein. The table includes roughly 13,000 distinct CDR3 sequences, around 35% detected once. The input for sequencing was PBMCs, taken before or after stereotactic body radiation therapy (not recorded which). The receptors derive from a donor aged 50 or older with non-small cell lung cancer.

On this clonotype: Its ends do not fully match the called genes, so a read error is possible. This rearrangement joins TRBV28 to TRBJ1-2; tentatively, D is TRBD1 (5 bases). CDR1 MDHEN and CDR2 SYDVKM come from the germline V gene. This CDR3 has 13 amino acids. CDR3 sequence: CASSAGASYVYTF. CDR3 DNA sequence: TGTGCCAGCAGTGCCGGGGCATCCTATGTCTACACCTTC.

This clonotype was counted at least ten times. The rearrangement uses TRBV20-1 and TRBJ1-4; no clear D. CDR3 size: 13 residues. Germline V gene data show CDR1 as DFQATT and CDR2 as SNEGSKA (reference sequence). Trimming took off 0 bases at V and 8 bases at J, with 10 bases between the two ends. CDR3 loop: CSARDRPDEKLFF. CDR3 DNA: TGCAGTGCTAGAGATAGGCCGGACGAAAAACTGTTTTTT.

Concerning this clonotype: This likely stems from a read error, as it lies one base from a far larger clone. The chain employs TRBV6-4 and TRBJ2-2; possible D gene TRBD1, 7 bases. Trimming took off 4 bases at V and 6 bases at J, with 21 bases between the two ends. This CDR3 is 17 amino acids long. CDR1 and CDR2 (germline): MRHNA, SNTAGT. The CDR3 here is CASSGRGRRGPAGELFF. The CDR3, as DNA: TGTGCCAGCAGTGGAAGGGGGAGGAGGGGGCCCGCCGGGGAGCTGTTTTTT.

Relative to its sample, this clonotype is medium-sized. The genes are TRBV28 and TRBJ2-3, with 9 bases lining up with TRBD1. CDR1 is MDHEN and CDR2 is SYDVKM in the germline V gene. V gave up 6 bases and J gave up 5 bases; unmatched junction bases: 12. The CDR3 is made up of 16 amino acids. The CDR3 protein is CASRKNTGGAVDTQYF. CDR3 DNA: TGTGCCAGCAGAAAAAACACAGGGGGCGCTGTAGATACGCAGTATTTT.

This clonotype was seen ten or more times. The J gene is TRBJ2-5, the V gene TRBV10-3, with D perhaps matching TRBD2 (6 bases). The CDR3 is made up of 14 amino acids. V was pared by 2 bases and J by 5 bases, with 12 bases between. CDR1 is ENHRY, CDR2 SYGVKD, per germline. Written as DNA, the CDR3 is TGTGCCATCAGTGAGCGTGCTGGGGGGGAGACCCAGTACTTC. Encoded protein: CAISERAGGETQYF.

This clonotype was seen ten or more times. This chain connects TRBV2 to TRBJ2-1; 9 nucleotides match TRBD2. Germline V CDR1 and CDR2: SNHLY, FYNNEI. Trimming at V came to 5 bases and at J to 14 bases, leaving 13 bases not matched to a gene. The CDR3 runs 14 residues. CDR3 sequence: CASSPRIQRGVEFF. The CDR3 DNA follows: TGTGCCAGCAGTCCCCGTATCCAGCGGGGGGTGGAGTTCTTC.

Many counts were recorded for this clonotype. V is TRBV4-2 and J is TRBJ2-7, with TRBD1 identical over 8 bases. This CDR3 region has 16 residues. The trim removed 0 bases at V and 5 bases at J, leaving 9 bases unmatched. Germline V lookup: CDR1 LGHNA, CDR2 YNFKEQ. DNA of the CDR3: TGTGCCAGCAGCCAAGATCTCAACAGGGGGGCCAACGAGCAGTACTTC. As protein: CASSQDLNRGANEQYF.

This chain uses TRBV2 with TRBJ2-7; the match to TRBD2 covers 7 bases. The CDR3 is 15 amino acids. The V and J ends lost 3 bases and 1 base, in that order; junction bases with no gene match: 6. Germline assignment: CDR1 SNHLY and CDR2 FYNNEI. The CDR3 coding sequence is TGTGCCAGCAGTGATGGGCGGGGGTGGTCCTACGAGCAGTACTTC. This translates into CASSDGRGWSYEQYF. The full variable domain, rest sourced from reference TRBV2 and TRBJ2-7, is EPEVTQTPSHQVTQMGQEVILRCVPISNHLYFYWYRQILGQKVEFLVSFYNNEISEKSEIFDDQFSVERPDGSNFTLKIRSTKLEDSAMYFCASSDGRGWSYEQYFGPGTRLTVT.

Relative to its sample, this clonotype is medium-sized. This sequence joins TRBV28 and TRBJ1-6; the D is unclear. The V gene lost 3 bases and the J gene lost 6 bases, with 9 bases spanning the gap. The V gene's germline CDR1 is MDHEN and CDR2 SYDVKM. The CDR3 consists of 14 residues. The DNA of the CDR3 is TGTGCCAGCAGTTTTGGGCAATCTAATTCACCCCTCCACTTT. Its translation is CASSFGQSNSPLHF.

This clonotype was seen repeatedly, ten times or more. The chain's CDR3 is CSAAGLGETQYF. For the CDR3, the DNA is TGCAGTGCTGCCGGGCTAGGCGAGACCCAGTACTTC. The chain carries TRBV20-1 and TRBJ2-5; D not certain. The V and J ends lost 5 bases and 5 bases respectively, with 12 bases between them. The germline CDR1 and CDR2 sequences are DFQATT and SNEGSKA (reference sequence). The CDR3 is made up of 12 amino acids.

This clonotype was recorded many times. The chain is built from TRBV4-1 and TRBJ1-2; perhaps TRBD1 as D (5 bases). The V end lost 3 bases, the J end lost 2 bases, and 7 bases lay between the germline ends. This CDR3 is 13 amino acids long. Germline V gene data show CDR1 as MGHRA and CDR2 as YSYEKL. DNA for the CDR3: TGCGCCAGCAGCCACAGGGAAAACTATGGCTACACCTTC. Translating gives CASSHRENYGYTF.

This clonotype has a count of ten or more. The rearrangement uses TRBV4-2 and TRBJ2-1; D is unclear. CDR3 length equals 16 residues. Germline CDR1 reads LGHNA; CDR2 reads YNFKEQ. With 1 base removed from V and 7 bases from J, the gap between germline ends came to 17 bases. The DNA of the CDR3 is TGTGCCAGCAGCCAAGGCTTGATCAGGTTGCGGAATGAGCAGTTCTTC. Amino acid sequence: CASSQGLIRLRNEQFF.

About this clonotype itself: Given a far larger clone just one base away, this is likely a sequencing read error. The genes are TRBV27 and TRBJ2-7; no reliable D call. This CDR3 spans 15 amino acids. V lost 11 bases to trimming and J lost 4 bases, with 24 bases between them. CDR1 MNHEY and CDR2 SMNVEV come from the germline V gene (reference sequence). The chain's CDR3 is CAASTGASTNYEQYF. In nucleotides, the CDR3 is TGTGCCGCCAGCACCGGAGCCTCCACGAATTACGAGCAGTACTTC.

The table lists this clonotype with a count of one. A read error is likely, as this CDR3 ends without the conserved phenylalanine or tryptophan. The chain recombines TRBV28 with TRBJ1-5; TRBD1 matches 7 bases. The trim removed 6 bases at V and 2 bases at J, leaving 13 bases unmatched. This CDR3 comprises 17 residues. Germline CDR1 is MDHEN and CDR2 is SYDVKM. The CDR3 DNA sequence: TGTGCCAGCAGCTTCGGAGCTGACAGGGTTGGCAATCAGCCCCAGCATCTT. Amino acid sequence: CASSFGADRVGNQPQHL.

Ten or more counts support this clonotype. CDR3 in amino acids: CASSRDSNTEAFF. The CDR3 bases are TGTGCCAGCAGCAGGGACTCGAACACTGAAGCTTTCTTT. The rearrangement joins TRBV11-2 to TRBJ1-1; tentatively, D is TRBD1 (5 bases). This CDR3 has 13 amino acids. Germline V gene lookup returns CDR1 SGHAT and CDR2 FQNNGV. Trimming stripped 5 bases from V and 1 base from J, with 8 bases between.

In this sample, this clonotype turned up many times. The rearrangement joins TRBV19 to TRBJ2-6, with 9 bases matching TRBD2. Germline loops: CDR1 LNHDA, CDR2 SQIVND (reference sequence). This CDR3 has 17 amino acids. The V and J ends lost 6 bases and 4 bases, in that order; junction bases with no gene match: 10. CDR3 region: CASRERGALRGANVLTF. The CDR3 DNA sequence: TGTGCCAGTAGGGAGCGGGGGGCCCTGAGAGGGGCCAACGTCCTGACTTTC.

A remark on this clonotype: A much bigger clone sits one base away, suggesting this may be a read error. The genes are TRBV6-5 and TRBJ2-5; D may be TRBD2 (7 bases). CDR3 size: 16 residues. CDR1 and CDR2 from the germline V gene are MNHEY and SVGAGI. CDR3 residues: CASSYSLAGAGETHYF. In DNA, the CDR3 is TGTGCCAGCAGTTACTCTCTGGCGGGGGCGGGGGAGACCCATTACTTC.

As regards this clonotype: At one end, the junction sequence differs from germline, possibly due to a read error. The chain has TRBV12-3 or TRBV12-4 and TRBJ2-3, with D unclear. The CDR3 totals 13 residues. The CDR3 sequence is CVSSLRSEGTQYF. In DNA, the CDR3 is TGTGTCAGCAGTTTACGGAGTGAAGGTACGCAGTACTTT.

In this sample, this clonotype turned up many times. This chain uses TRBV27 with TRBJ1-1, with D unresolved. The germline gives CDR1 MNHEY, CDR2 SMNVEV (reference sequence). The CDR3 has 13 amino acids. V lost 0 bases and J lost 10, with 12 bases in between. This CDR3 reads CASSLSPWTPAFF. The CDR3, as DNA: TGTGCCAGCAGTTTATCCCCCTGGACGCCAGCTTTCTTT.

There are many counts of this clonotype. It may be a read error: a sequence one base away is much more abundant. The chain is built from TRBV2 and TRBJ2-3; maybe TRBD1 (5 bases). CDR1 SNHLY and CDR2 FYNNEI come from the germline V gene. The CDR3 totals 14 residues. As DNA, the CDR3 is TGTGCCAGCAGACTAAGCACCAACACAGGTACGCAGTATTTT. This codes for CASRLSTNTGTQYF.

This clonotype was recorded many times. The chain carries TRBV28 and TRBJ2-7; possible D gene TRBD1, 5 bases. CDR1 and CDR2 (germline): MDHEN, SYDVKM. Trimming cost V 3 bases and J 2 bases, with 11 bases left between them. CDR3 length: 14 amino acids. The CDR3 nucleotides are TGTGCCAGCAGTTTGAGACAGTCCCCCTACGAGCAGTACTTC. It encodes CASSLRQSPYEQYF.

J is TRBJ1-2 and V is TRBV6-2 or TRBV6-3; D gene unclear. V lost 5 bases, J lost 6 bases, and 22 bases lay in between. This CDR3 comprises 16 residues. Germline V CDR1 and CDR2: MNHEY, SVGEGT. CDR3 residues: CASSEAFGVGRDGYTF. CDR3 nucleotides: TGTGCCAGCAGTGAAGCATTCGGGGTCGGTAGGGATGGCTACACCTTC.

Many counts were recorded for this clonotype. This CDR3 is CASGRDRGVNEQFF. The CDR3 bases are TGTGCCAGTGGCCGGGACAGGGGTGTCAATGAGCAGTTCTTC. The chain employs TRBV19 and TRBJ2-1; 10 nucleotides match TRBD1. CDR1 and CDR2 (germline): LNHDA, SQIVND (reference sequence). J gave up 6 bases and V 8 bases, and 7 bases lay outside the gene matches. This CDR3 has 14 amino acids.

About this clonotype itself: The junction shows a germline mismatch at one end, possibly a read error. The genes are TRBV12-3 or TRBV12-4 and TRBJ1-2; D remains ambiguous. This CDR3 comprises 12 residues. The CDR3 region is CVSSGGNYGYTF. CDR3 bases: TGTGTCAGCAGTGGAGGTAACTATGGCTACACCTTC.

In the case of this clonotype: A much bigger clone sits one base away, suggesting this may be a read error. This chain joins TRBV5-4 and TRBJ2-7; D gene ambiguous. The CDR3 length is 12 residues. Germline CDR1 SGHNT, CDR2 YYREEE (reference sequence). CDR3 protein: CASSLISSEKYF. The CDR3 DNA sequence: TGTGCCAGCAGCCTAATTTCCTCCGAGAAGTACTTC.

This clonotype is medium-sized (0.01 to 0.1%) by share. This chain links TRBV6-2 or TRBV6-3 with TRBJ2-3; TRBD2 matches at 15 bases. Germline CDR1 MNHEY, CDR2 SVGEGT. The CDR3 extends over 16 amino acids. V lost 5 bases to trimming and J lost 6 bases; unmatched junction nucleotides: 6. DNA for the CDR3: TGTGCCAGCAGTGCTGGGACTAGCGGGGGGTGGGATACGCAGTATTTT. Residues: CASSAGTSGGWDTQYF.

As concerns this clonotype: Being one base from a much bigger clone, this may be a read error. This CDR3 reads CASSPSRGIQETKYF. The DNA of the CDR3 is TGTGCCAGCAGCCCTTCTAGGGGGATTCAAGAGACCAAGTACTTC. The chain joins TRBV7-9 to TRBJ2-5; perhaps TRBD1 as D (6 bases). Germline V gene sequence: CDR1 SEHNR, CDR2 FQNEAQ (reference sequence). The CDR3 consists of 15 residues.

This clonotype was counted ten times or more. The V gene is TRBV24-1, the J gene TRBJ2-7; tentative D call: TRBD2 (5 bases). Germline V gives CDR1 KGHDR, CDR2 SFDVKD. Trimming shortened V by 4 bases and J by 6 bases, and 12 bases separated the two germline ends. This CDR3 region has 13 residues. The CDR3: CATSDGMSGEQYF. The CDR3 DNA follows: TGTGCCACCAGTGACGGGATGTCTGGCGAGCAGTACTTC.

The genes are TRBV28 and TRBJ2-1; 7 bases agree with TRBD2. This CDR3 is 16 amino acids long. The V and J ends lost 3 bases and 5 bases, in that order; junction bases with no gene match: 10. Germline CDR1 and CDR2: MDHEN and SYDVKM. CDR3 DNA sequence: TGTGCCAGCAGTTTGGGGGGAGGGAGTATTGACAATGAGCAGTTCTTC. This sequence encodes CASSLGGGSIDNEQFF.

The table lists this clonotype with many counts. The rearrangement uses TRBV12-3 or TRBV12-4 and TRBJ2-7, with D uncertain. The ends were cut back, 8 bases at V and 6 bases at J, with 17 bases in the middle. The CDR3 length is 13 residues. CDR3 amino acids: CASALTPSGEQYF. CDR3 bases: TGTGCCAGCGCCTTAACTCCCTCAGGCGAGCAGTACTTC.

Note on this clonotype: An end of the junction does not agree with germline; a read error may underlie this. The rearrangement links TRBV6-2 or TRBV6-3 to TRBJ2-4, with 7 bases aligning to TRBD1. The CDR3 is made up of 15 amino acids. The V gene's germline CDR1 is MNHEY and CDR2 SVGEGT. CDR3 region: CASSPRQGAQNIQYF. In DNA form, the CDR3 reads TGTGCAAGCAGTCCCCGACAGGGAGCACAAAACATTCAGTACTTC.

Notes on this clonotype: This is likely an artifact of a read error, given a far larger clone one base away. The chain combines TRBV12-3 or TRBV12-4 with TRBJ2-7; 7 nucleotides line up with TRBD2. J gave up 7 bases and V 6 bases, and 15 bases lay outside the gene matches. The CDR3 runs to 15 residues. The CDR3 region is CASSRVRGDYNEQYF. Here the CDR3 DNA reads TGTGCCAGCAGCCGTGTACGGGGGGACTACAATGAGCAGTACTTC.